The 21 T cell receptor beta chains reported below all come from one sample, sequenced in a study of blood T cells in healthy people across ages. For the second PCR, which ran for about 6 to 11 cycles, a sample-barcoded 5' primer and a J-beta primer mix were used. A single record per CDR3 protein comes from TCRdb applying MiXCR to the 5' RACE reads. The sample lists more than 600,000 distinct CDR3 sequences, about 25% seen once, with more than 8.5% in the top ten. These data were also reused for a study on T cells of mothers and their children.

Sequenced: blood. The receptors stem from a boy aged 5-17 years in good health.

In its sample, this clonotype was seen a few times. The chain has TRBV3-1 and TRBJ1-4; unclear D gene. The CDR3 loop spans 15 amino acids. The germline V and J ends were trimmed by 4 bases and 0 bases, with 9 bases remaining between them. Germline CDR1 reads LGHDT; CDR2 reads YNNKEL (reference sequence). For the CDR3, the DNA is TGTGCCAGCAGCCCCGCCGGGGCAACTAATGAAAAACTGTTTTTT. As protein: CASSPAGATNEKLFF.

This clonotype came up many times. The CDR3 spells CASSFSGDQETQYF. As DNA, the CDR3 is TGCGCCAGCAGCTTCTCGGGGGACCAAGAGACCCAGTACTTC. The chain has TRBV5-1 and TRBJ2-5, with D tentatively TRBD2 (6 bases). The CDR3 is made up of 14 amino acids. V was pared by 2 bases and J by 0 bases, with 8 bases between. CDR1 and CDR2 (germline): SGHRS, YFSETQ.

V is TRBV3-1 and J is TRBJ2-3; D unclear. V lost 4 bases, J lost 6 bases, and 11 bases lay in between. Germline CDR1 LGHDT, CDR2 YNNKEL (reference sequence). The CDR3 covers 13 residues. In DNA, the CDR3 is TGTGCCAGCAGCCTAAGAGGAGTTGATACGCAGTATTTT. Translation: CASSLRGVDTQYF.

The gene calls are TRBV29-1 and TRBJ2-5; no definite D call. The J call is in doubt because the DNA end fits TRBJ2-7 better. The CDR3 has 12 amino acids. Germline V gives CDR1 SQVTM, CDR2 ANQGSEA. The CDR3 here is CSVEGLESEQYF. In DNA form, the CDR3 reads TGCAGCGTTGAAGGCCTAGAATCCGAGCAGTACTTC.

V is TRBV12-3 or TRBV12-4 and J is TRBJ2-7; 9 bases are a match to TRBD1. The last part of the DNA fits TRBJ2-5 better; the J call may be wrong. CDR3 length equals 17 residues. The CDR3 is CASSPGTGSQLQETQYF. The DNA for the CDR3 is TGTGCCAGCAGTCCCGGGACAGGGAGCCAACTTCAAGAGACCCAGTACTTC.

This clonotype was observed a few times. This chain links TRBV7-9 with TRBJ1-1, with 7 positions matching TRBD1. CDR1 and CDR2 from the germline V gene are SEHNR and FQNEAQ (reference sequence). V lost 5 bases and J lost 3; bases outside the gene matches: 6. The CDR3 extends over 14 amino acids. CDR3 sequence reads: CASSPATGYTEAFF. In DNA form, the CDR3 reads TGTGCCAGCAGCCCGGCGACAGGGTACACTGAAGCTTTCTTT.

The chain uses TRBV20-1 and TRBJ2-4, with 10 bases fitting TRBD2. Germline CDR1 is DFQATT and CDR2 is SNEGSKA (reference sequence). This CDR3 is built from 15 residues. V was pared by 3 bases and J by 4 bases, with 6 bases of the junction left unmatched. CDR3 in DNA: TGCAGTGCTAGTTCCGGACTAGCGGTAAAAAACATTCAGTACTTC. Translation gives CSASSGLAVKNIQYF.

The rearrangement joins TRBV5-5 to TRBJ2-1; TRBD2 is a possible D gene (5 bases). Germline CDR1 is SGHKS and CDR2 is YYEKEE (reference sequence). The V end lost 2 bases, the J end lost 0 bases, and 12 bases lay between the germline ends. The CDR3 is made up of 16 amino acids. CDR3 coding DNA: TGTGCCAGCAGCTTTGGGTCACTAGGCTCCTACAATGAGCAGTTCTTC. This encodes CASSFGSLGSYNEQFF.

The chain employs TRBV4-2 and TRBJ2-1; TRBD2 matches 8 bases. The J call may not be correct, given that the DNA end is closer to TRBJ2-5. In germline, CDR1 is LGHNA, CDR2 YNFKEQ. The CDR3 has 17 residues. The DNA of the CDR3 is TGTGCCAGCAGCCAAGATCGGGGAAGCGGGGGTAGGAAGACCCAGTACTTC. It is translated as CASSQDRGSGGRKTQYF.

V gene TRBV28 combines with J gene TRBJ2-5; tentatively, D is TRBD1 (5 bases). The DNA matches TRBJ2-7 better at its end, which makes the J call doubtful. CDR1 and CDR2 from the germline V gene are MDHEN and SYDVKM. The CDR3 sequence is 14 residues long. CDR3 amino acids: CASSSPGPPFEQYF. The CDR3 DNA sequence: TGTGCCAGCAGTTCCCCAGGGCCCCCTTTCGAGCAGTACTTC.

This clonotype has just a few counts. This rearrangement joins TRBV20-1 to TRBJ2-5; either TRBD1 or TRBD2 may fit D (6 bases each). CDR3 length: 15 amino acids. CDR1 and CDR2 from the germline V gene are DFQATT and SNEGSKA (reference sequence). V was shortened by 3 bases and J by 4 bases, with 18 bases between the two germline ends. CDR3 sequence reads: CSARMRGTSRETQYF. CDR3 nucleotide sequence: TGCAGTGCTAGGATGAGGGGGACTTCCAGAGAGACCCAGTACTTC.

V usage is TRBV7-9 and J usage is TRBJ2-5, with TRBD2 matching 7 bases. The DNA end is more similar to TRBJ2-7, so the J call may be wrong. CDR3 length: 16 residues. Germline assignment: CDR1 SEHNR and CDR2 FQNEAQ (reference sequence). CDR3 sequence reads: CASSPPLADYNYEQYF. The DNA for the CDR3 is TGTGCCAGCAGCCCCCCCCTAGCGGACTACAACTACGAGCAGTACTTC.

The chain employs TRBV5-1 and TRBJ2-7; TRBD1 might be the D (7 bases). The CDR3 extends over 17 amino acids. Germline lookup yields CDR1 SGHRS and CDR2 YFSETQ. The germline V and J ends were trimmed by 1 base and 5 bases, with 22 bases remaining between them. CDR3 coding DNA: TGCGCCAGCAGCTTGTTATCAGGGGGGCAGGGCCCCGACGAGCAGTACTTC. It is translated as CASSLLSGGQGPDEQYF.

Only a few counts were recorded for this clonotype. This chain joins TRBV6-5 and TRBJ2-5, with a possible D match to TRBD1 (6 bases). Germline values: CDR1 MNHEY, CDR2 SVGAGI. V was trimmed by 8 bases and J by 1 base, leaving 17 bases between them. This CDR3 contains 15 residues. Here the CDR3 DNA reads TGTGCCAGCTGTACCTGTGACAGGCCCCAAGAGACCCAGTACTTC. Protein: CASCTCDRPQETQYF.

The chain couples TRBV13 to TRBJ2-2; 8 positions match TRBD1. This CDR3 spans 14 amino acids. Germline assignment: CDR1 PRHDT and CDR2 FYEKMQ (reference sequence). Unmatched junction bases numbered 6, after V lost 6 bases and J lost 6 bases. The CDR3 loop is CASSSTGAAGELFF. The DNA of the CDR3 is TGTGCCAGCAGTTCGACAGGGGCCGCCGGGGAGCTGTTTTTT. Full variable domain (missing parts from reference TRBV13 and TRBJ2-2): AAGVIQSPRHLIKEKRETATLKCYPIPRHDTVYWYQQGPGQDPQFLISFYEKMQSDKGSIPDRFSAQQFSDYHSELNMSSLELGDSALYFCASSSTGAAGELFFGEGSRLTVL.

This clonotype showed up just a few times. CDR3 protein: CASLGSFESWGTQYF. The CDR3 DNA reads TGTGCCAGCCTAGGGAGCTTCGAATCTTGGGGGACCCAGTACTTC. V usage is TRBV28 and J usage is TRBJ2-5, with a tentative D call TRBD2 (5 bases). From germline, CDR1 is MDHEN and CDR2 SYDVKM. The CDR3 totals 15 residues. V gave up 8 bases and J gave up 7 bases, with 23 bases separating them.

This clonotype was picked up many times. The rearrangement links TRBV29-1 to TRBJ2-7; D not resolved. V was shortened by 2 bases and J by 0 bases, with 5 bases between the two germline ends. Germline V gene sequence: CDR1 SQVTM, CDR2 ANQGSEA. This CDR3 has 12 amino acids. The CDR3 coding sequence is TGCAGCGTTGAACAGAGCTCCTACGAGCAGTACTTC. Translation gives CSVEQSSYEQYF.

V and J are TRBV12-3 or TRBV12-4 and TRBJ2-6; 7 bases line up with TRBD1. The V and J ends lost 6 bases and 2 bases, in that order; junction bases with no gene match: 4. This CDR3 has 15 residues. CDR3 loop: CASRRQGTGANVLTF. The CDR3, as DNA: TGTGCCAGCAGACGACAGGGTACTGGGGCCAACGTCCTGACTTTC.

This clonotype was recorded a few times. The gene calls are TRBV18 and TRBJ2-6, with D unresolved. There are 16 residues in the CDR3. Germline V gene lookup returns CDR1 KGHSH and CDR2 LQKENI. Trimming pared 6 bases from V and 0 bases from J, leaving 12 bases between. The CDR3 sequence is CASSPSSASGANVLTF. CDR3 nucleotides: TGTGCCAGCTCTCCCTCCTCTGCCTCTGGGGCCAACGTCCTGACTTTC.

The V gene is TRBV9, the J gene TRBJ2-2, with D perhaps matching TRBD1 or TRBD2 (5 bases each). Between the trimmed V and J ends, which lost 0 bases and 0 bases, there was a span of 9 bases. The CDR3 spans 16 residues. The germline gives CDR1 SGDLS, CDR2 YYNGEE. The CDR3 loop reads CASSVEVGANTGELFF. The DNA of the CDR3 is TGTGCCAGCAGCGTAGAGGTGGGGGCGAACACCGGGGAGCTGTTTTTT.

V and J are TRBV20-1 and TRBJ2-2; D perhaps matches TRBD2 (5 bases). This CDR3 comprises 16 residues. Per germline, CDR1 DFQATT and CDR2 SNEGSKA (reference sequence). With 0 bases removed from V and 7 bases from J, the gap between germline ends came to 18 bases. The CDR3 protein is CSARDHGIVGGGELFF. The CDR3, as DNA: TGCAGTGCTAGAGATCACGGGATCGTAGGCGGCGGGGAGCTGTTTTTT.